The clone carrying this T cell receptor beta chain was counted many times. What it recognizes is unknown. The trim removed 5 bases at V and 4 bases at J, leaving 6 bases unmatched. CDR3 length: 14 amino acids. Germline CDR1 is SGHTA and CDR2 is FQGTGA. Under 3 months in duration, the ophthalmopathy in affected donors had moderate-to-severe activity, CAS ≥3 and NOSPECS ≥4. Patients were left out if they had other autoimmune diseases, uncontrolled infections, pregnancy or lactation. Using RNA transcripts, the TCR beta CDR3 regions were amplified. An opening RT-PCR round employed HTBI primers and preceded a second-round multiplex PCR. TCRdb recomputed calls from the multiplex PCR reads with MiXCR, one row per CDR3 protein. This sample has 300,000 to 350,000 distinct CDR3 sequences; roughly a sixth occur once, and the top ten carry about 12%. This sample is part of a study of Graves' ophthalmopathy and Graves' hyperthyroidism. Overall study results and limits: In blood appeared most of the expanded thyroid clonotypes whose frequency exceeded 0.001. Sensitivity of approximately 66% and specificity of nearly 75% were achieved by the model that predicted ophthalmopathy progression.

Sequenced: peripheral blood. The receptor's source is an adult man with Graves' ophthalmopathy. The V call is TRBV7-3, the J call TRBJ1-1; 8 bases line up with TRBD1. CDR3: CASSEGDRSTEAFF. CDR3 DNA sequence: TGTGCCAGCAGCGAAGGGGACAGGAGCACTGAAGCTTTCTTT.